The 20 T cell receptor beta chains listed next were all sequenced from one sample in a study of T cells in women clearing cervical HPV infection (dated by TCRdb to 2016 to 2019). The library was prepared using the immunoSEQ multiplex PCR assay. TCRdb retrieved this table from immuneACCESS and kept in-frame rearrangements only. Not all clones are present; in checked studies, unresolved V genes account for under half, and no reason is known for the remainder. The sample's clone listing holds about 48,000 clones. Around 1.6% of the sample goes to the ten largest clones. Material: blood buffy coat. All receptors come from a woman aged 18-70 years with a cervical HPV16 infection that either progressed to CIN3+ or cleared (not recorded which).

With respect to this clone: The read terminates 3 residues ahead of where the CDR3 ends, so the germline J gene completes it. This chain joins TRBV12-3 or TRBV12-4 and TRBJ2-3; 13 nucleotides match TRBD2. The CDR3 has 15 residues. Trimming at V came to 6 bases and at J to 0 bases, leaving 0 bases not matched to a gene. The sequenced part of the CDR3 DNA is TGTGCCAGCAGGGGACTAGCGGGAAGCACAGATACG. Translated, it gives CASRGLAGSTDT. In full, the CDR3 is CASRGLAGSTDTQYF.

Comments on this clone: Read data end 3 residues before the CDR3 end; the end is taken from the germline J gene. The genes are TRBV29-1 and TRBJ2-1; a weak D match, TRBD2 (6 bases). The CDR3 totals 15 residues. V lost 7 bases, J lost 0 bases, and 16 bases lay in between. The germline V gene encodes CDR1 SQVTM and CDR2 ANQGSEA. The sequenced CDR3 bases are TGCAGCGCTTCGGGCAGCGGGCTCTCCTACAATGAG. Protein sequence: CSASGSGLSYNE. The whole CDR3 protein is CSASGSGLSYNEQFF.

As to this clone: Read coverage stops 3 residues before the CDR3 terminus; the germline J gene supplies the remainder. The chain combines TRBV6-2 or TRBV6-3 with TRBJ2-7, with D possibly matching TRBD1 (6 bases). This CDR3 contains 13 residues. The germline V gene encodes CDR1 MNHEY and CDR2 SVGEGT. Between the trimmed V and J ends, which lost 4 bases and 4 bases, there was a span of 11 bases. The CDR3 sequence is CASSFGGAYEQYF. Partial CDR3 DNA: TGTGCCAGCAGTTTTGGGGGCGCGTACGAG.

Of note for this clone: The read halts 3 residues ahead of the CDR3 end, with the missing end drawn from the germline J gene. The chain couples TRBV5-5 to TRBJ1-1; D may be TRBD1 (5 bases). The CDR3 is 14 amino acids. Germline V CDR1 and CDR2: SGHKS, YYEKEE (reference sequence). The V gene lost 2 bases and the J gene lost 1 base, with 9 bases spanning the gap. CDR3 region: CASSFQGGNTEAFF. The covered CDR3 bases are TGTGCCAGCAGCTTTCAGGGAGGGAACACTGAA.

About this clone: The CDR3 end is not reached by the read, which stops 3 residues before it; the germline J gene fills it in. The gene calls are TRBV13 and TRBJ1-3; D remains ambiguous. The V gene lost 5 bases and the J gene lost 8 bases, with 25 bases spanning the gap. Germline V gene lookup returns CDR1 PRHDT and CDR2 FYEKMQ (reference sequence). This CDR3 is 17 amino acids long. The DNA read from the CDR3 is TGTGCCAGCAGCGAATACCTTAGGATCCCGCGAAGGGACACC. Encoded protein: CASSEYLRIPRRDT. The whole CDR3 is CASSEYLRIPRRDTIYF.

Notes on this clone: The read ends 3 residues early relative to the CDR3; the germline J gene fills the gap. The chain couples TRBV20-1 to TRBJ1-1, with D tentatively TRBD1 (6 bases). The CDR3 extends over 14 amino acids. CDR1 is DFQATT, CDR2 SNEGSKA, per germline (reference sequence). Trimming cost V 5 bases and J 1 base, with 14 bases left between them. The CDR3 protein is CSALGGAWNTEAFF. CDR3 bases read: TGCAGTGCTCTAGGGGGGGCTTGGAACACTGAA.

In the case of this clone: With the read ending 3 residues before the CDR3 end, the germline J gene is used to fill in that end. This chain links TRBV5-1 with TRBJ1-2; D call uncertain. The V gene lost 4 bases and the J gene lost 2 bases, with 9 bases spanning the gap. The CDR3 spans 13 residues. CDR1 SGHRS and CDR2 YFSETQ come from the germline V gene. CDR3 DNA, as far as it was read: TGCGCCAGCAGCCAAAGTCTAAACTATGGC. Protein sequence: CASSQSLNYG. The whole CDR3 sequence is CASSQSLNYGYTF.

For this clone: The sequenced fragment ends 3 residues before the CDR3 boundary, so the rest is inferred from the germline J gene. The genes are TRBV7-8 and TRBJ1-3, with no clear D. Germline CDR1 is SGHVS and CDR2 is FQNEAQ. V lost 5 bases and J lost 0, with 11 bases in between. CDR3 length equals 15 residues. The covered CDR3 bases are TGTGCCAGCAGCGTAAGAGCCTACTCTGGAAACACC. Amino acid sequence: CASSVRAYSGNT. The whole CDR3 protein is CASSVRAYSGNTIYF.

With regard to this clone: With the read ending 3 residues before the CDR3 end, the germline J gene is used to fill in that end. The chain employs TRBV10-2 and TRBJ2-1; 10 nucleotides line up with TRBD1. The CDR3 spans 15 residues. Trimming removed 6 bases from V and 6 bases from J; junction bases left unmatched: 8. Looked up from germline, CDR1 is WSHSY and CDR2 is SAAADI. CDR3 DNA, as far as it was read: TGCGCCAGCAGGCCGGGACAGGGGAGAGGCAATGAG. Its protein is CASRPGQGRGNE. The entire CDR3 protein is CASRPGQGRGNEQFF.

To note about this clone: The CDR3 is cut off 3 residues early in the read; its end comes from the germline J gene. The rearrangement uses TRBV7-2 and TRBJ2-2; D may match TRBD1 or TRBD2 (5 bases each). The V gene's germline CDR1 is SGHTA and CDR2 FQGNSA. The CDR3 sequence is 15 residues long. V lost 2 bases, J lost 5 bases, and 12 bases lay in between. CDR3 DNA (partial): TGTGCCAGCAGCTTACAGGGAGCCCGTACCGGGGAG. It encodes CASSLQGARTGE. The full CDR3 protein reads CASSLQGARTGELFF.

In the case of this clone: The CDR3 extends 3 residues past the end of the read, so its final part is completed from the germline J gene. V usage is TRBV5-6 and J usage is TRBJ1-6; 10 nucleotides agree with TRBD1. Per germline, CDR1 SGHDT and CDR2 YYEEEE. J gave up 9 bases and V 4 bases, and 4 bases lay outside the gene matches. CDR3 length equals 14 residues. CDR3 sequence: CASSRGTGVSPLHF. The DNA read from the CDR3 is TGTGCCAGCAGCCGCGGGACAGGGGTTTCACCC.

Comments on this clone: The read finishes 3 residues shy of the CDR3 end, and the germline J gene is used to complete it. The rearrangement uses TRBV9 and TRBJ2-3, with a weak D call TRBD2 (5 bases). The CDR3 is 18 amino acids. The V and J ends lost 7 bases and 1 base respectively, with 25 bases between them. Germline values: CDR1 SGDLS, CDR2 YYNGEE. This CDR3 reads CASLPRNSELAGTDTQYF. CDR3 DNA, as far as it was read: TGTGCCAGCTTACCCCGTAATTCCGAGCTAGCAGGCACAGATACG.

As for this clone: The CDR3 goes on 3 residues after the read ends, and that part is filled in from the germline J gene. The chain uses TRBV28 and TRBJ2-1, with 9 bases aligning to TRBD1. With V trimmed by 6 bases and J by 3 bases, 6 bases remained unmatched. The CDR3 sequence is 15 residues long. Germline CDR1 is MDHEN and CDR2 is SYDVKM. The sequenced CDR3 bases are TGTGCCAGCAGGGAACAGGGGGCCGGCTACAATGAG. Its translation is CASREQGAGYNE. From start to end, the CDR3 is CASREQGAGYNEQFF.

Comments on this clone: The CDR3 goes on 3 residues after the read ends, and that part is filled in from the germline J gene. This sequence joins TRBV5-1 and TRBJ2-7; 7 bases are shared with TRBD1. CDR3 length: 14 amino acids. Germline V gives CDR1 SGHRS, CDR2 YFSETQ. J was trimmed by 2 bases and V by 4 bases; bases with no gene match: 6. The DNA read from the CDR3 is TGCGCCAGCAGCCACCGGGACAGAGCCTACGAG. Translating gives CASSHRDRAYE. The CDR3 reads in full as CASSHRDRAYEQYF.

The sequenced part of the CDR3 DNA is TGCAGTGCCTCACCCGGACTAGCGATAGATACG. Its protein is CSASPGLAIDT. The CDR3 reads in full as CSASPGLAIDTQYF. J is TRBJ2-3 and V is TRBV20-1; 9 nucleotides agree with TRBD2. The CDR3 end lies 3 residues beyond the end of the read and is filled in from the germline J gene. Per the germline V gene, CDR1 is DFQATT and CDR2 is SNEGSKA (reference sequence). The length of the CDR3 is 14 residues. The trim removed 6 bases at V and 5 bases at J, leaving 9 bases unmatched.

Remarks on this clone: Read data end 3 residues before the CDR3 end; the end is taken from the germline J gene. J is TRBJ2-5 and V is TRBV20-1; no reliable D call. There are 15 residues in the CDR3. The germline V gene encodes CDR1 DFQATT and CDR2 SNEGSKA (reference sequence). V dropped 0 bases and J dropped 5 bases, with 16 bases sitting between them. CDR3: CSAREPGPFGETQYF. The CDR3 bases that were read are TGCAGTGCTAGAGAACCCGGCCCCTTCGGGGAGACC.

Note on this clone: The sequenced fragment ends 3 residues before the CDR3 boundary, so the rest is inferred from the germline J gene. The rearrangement uses TRBV5-1 and TRBJ2-1; 7 bases fit TRBD2. The germline gives CDR1 SGHRS, CDR2 YFSETQ. There are 16 residues in the CDR3. The J segment lost 0 bases and the V segment lost 3 bases, leaving 6 bases of the junction unmatched. The covered CDR3 bases are TGCGCCAGCAGCTCCACTAGCGCAAGCTCCTACAATGAG. Protein: CASSSTSASSYNE. The CDR3 reads in full as CASSSTSASSYNEQFF. Full variable domain (rest looked up from reference TRBV5-1 and TRBJ2-1): KAGVTQTPRYLIKTRGQQVTLSCSPISGHRSVSWYQQTPGQGLQFLFEYFSETQRNKGNFPGRFSGRQFSNSRSEMNVSTLELGDSALYLCASSSTSASSYNEQFFGPGTRLTVL.

A remark on this clone: The CDR3 is cut off 3 residues early in the read; its end comes from the germline J gene. The rearrangement links TRBV7-2 to TRBJ2-7; D is possibly TRBD1 (6 bases). CDR3 length equals 14 residues. V dropped 1 base and J dropped 4 bases, with 11 bases sitting between them. Per the germline V gene, CDR1 is SGHTA and CDR2 is FQGNSA. CDR3 loop: CASSLDPGAYEQYF. The sequenced CDR3 bases are TGTGCCAGCAGCTTAGACCCAGGGGCTTACGAG.

The part of the CDR3 DNA that was read is TGTGCCATCAAGGAGGCGGGCCGAACGGAGACC. Its protein is CAIKEAGRTET. The complete CDR3 protein is CAIKEAGRTETQYF. The rearrangement links TRBV10-3 to TRBJ2-5, with D perhaps matching TRBD2 (5 bases). The read terminates 3 residues before the CDR3 end, so the remaining end is supplied by the germline J gene. The germline V and J ends were trimmed by 7 bases and 5 bases, with 17 bases remaining between them. The CDR3 covers 14 residues. Germline CDR1 is ENHRY and CDR2 is SYGVKD.

With respect to this clone: The CDR3 goes on 3 residues after the read ends, and that part is filled in from the germline J gene. This chain connects TRBV19 to TRBJ2-2, with 9 bases identical to TRBD1. The CDR3 is made up of 16 amino acids. Per the germline V gene, CDR1 is LNHDA and CDR2 is SQIVND (reference sequence). V lost 3 bases to trimming and J lost 4 bases; unmatched junction nucleotides: 6. This CDR3 reads CASSINPGQGTGELFF. The part of the CDR3 DNA that was read is TGTGCCAGTAGTATCAACCCGGGACAGGGCACCGGGGAG.